The sequence of this T cell receptor beta chain was determined in a study of blood T cell repertoires in COVID-19. Authors' analysis steps: Cell counts per sample came from amplifying reference gene primers. Produced via immunoSEQ multiplex PCR; TCRdb's table is partial and in-frame only. The V and J calls and clone size are taken from that table; D and trimming were inferred from the DNA. This sample has 25,000 or so clones, with about nine tenths found just once. J was trimmed by 5 bases and V by 3 bases; bases with no gene match: 2. The CDR3 contains 13 residues. The germline V gene encodes CDR1 SGHDN and CDR2 FVKESK.

The rearrangement uses TRBV14 and TRBJ2-5; 8 bases align to TRBD1. Sequences were obtained from peripheral blood. The TCR sequence derives from a woman aged 80 or over with active or convalescent COVID-19. In nucleotides, the CDR3 is TGTGCCAGCAGCCAGTGGACAGGGGAGACCCAGTACTTC. Translated, it gives CASSQWTGETQYF.